This T cell receptor (beta chain) came from a study of Graves' ophthalmopathy and Graves' hyperthyroidism. Study-level findings and limits: At around 65% sensitivity and approximately 72% specificity, the model predicted progression of the ophthalmopathy.

Ophthalmopathy donors' eye disease showed moderate-to-severe activity, CAS of at least 3, NOSPECS of at least 4 and duration under 3 months. The CDR3 sequence is 14 residues long. The trim removed 5 bases at V and 5 bases at J, leaving 8 bases unmatched. CDR1 MNHNS and CDR2 SASEGT come from the germline V gene. Worth noting for this clonotype: Its antigen is as yet unknown.

For repertoire sequencing, the TCR beta CDR3 regions were amplified from RNA transcripts. First-round RT-PCR relied on HTBI primers, and a second-round multiplex PCR came next. From the multiplex PCR reads, TCRdb called clonotypes with MiXCR, one entry per CDR3 protein. Here the sample spans a few hundred thousand distinct CDR3 sequences, 18% being singletons. Specimen: peripheral blood. The origin of this receptor is a young woman with Graves' ophthalmopathy. The chain couples TRBV6-1 to TRBJ2-7; TRBD2 matches 8 bases. The CDR3 coding sequence is TGTGCCAGCAGTAGAGTCGGGAGGGCCGACGAGCAGTACTTC. The encoded protein is CASSRVGRADEQYF.